These 23 T cell receptor beta chains originate from one sample sequenced in a study of immune heterogeneity within non-small cell lung tumors. TCR beta CDR3 was amplified by multiplex PCR, first round 10 cycles, 32 V and 13 J primers. TCRdb passed the multiplex PCR reads through MiXCR, listing each CDR3 protein once. This sample has around 9,600 distinct CDR3 sequences, with 30% to 35% found just once. Template material comprised bulk tumor genomic DNA at around 600 ng per sample. Multiple biopsies spaced far apart were taken from each primary tumor during surgery. Enrolled patients presented with newly diagnosed, previously untreated non-small cell lung cancer and underwent curative surgery. The sample was lung tumor tissue. The receptors here all came from a man aged 55 to 70 with non-small cell lung cancer.

This clonotype is medium-sized in the sample. The chain couples TRBV19 to TRBJ2-3; D not resolved. Germline V gene lookup returns CDR1 LNHDA and CDR2 SQIVND (reference sequence). Deletions cut 5 bases from V and 3 bases from J, with 9 bases between. This CDR3 is 13 amino acids long. CDR3 nucleotide sequence: TGTGCCAGTAGTTTCACAGTTACAGATACGCAGTATTTT. Translating it yields CASSFTVTDTQYF.

V usage is TRBV12-3 or TRBV12-4 and J usage is TRBJ2-4, with D unresolved. V gave up 6 bases and J gave up 0 bases, with 18 bases separating them. This CDR3 contains 17 residues. CDR3 residues: CASSPNVGELAKNIQYF. The DNA of the CDR3 is TGTGCCAGCAGCCCCAACGTTGGGGAACTAGCCAAAAACATTCAGTACTTC.

This clonotype is termed medium-sized. The chain links TRBV2 to TRBJ1-2, with no clear D. The CDR3 totals 14 residues. Germline V CDR1 and CDR2: SNHLY, FYNNEI. Trimming took off 2 bases at V and 4 bases at J, with 11 bases between the two ends. The CDR3 bases are TGTGCCAGCAGTGAAACCGGTGGTTCCTATGGCTACACCTTC. It encodes CASSETGGSYGYTF.

A remark on this clonotype: One junction end disagrees with the germline gene, perhaps due to a read error. This sequence joins TRBV5-1 and TRBJ2-1, with 14 bases that match TRBD2. Looked up from germline, CDR1 is SGHRS and CDR2 is YFSETQ. This CDR3 is 18 amino acids long. This CDR3 is CTSSLNPGLAGAYNEQFF. The CDR3 DNA reads as TGCACCAGCAGCTTGAACCCGGGACTAGCGGGAGCTTACAATGAGCAGTTCTTC.

Many counts were recorded for this clonotype. V and J are TRBV11-1 and TRBJ2-1; 9 bases are a match to TRBD2. This CDR3 comprises 16 residues. With V trimmed by 4 bases and J by 2 bases, 6 bases remained unmatched. Germline V gene sequence: CDR1 SGHAT, CDR2 FQDESV (reference sequence). CDR3 in DNA: TGTGCCAGCAGCTCAAGCGGGAGGCCCACCTACAATGAGCAGTTCTTC. It encodes CASSSSGRPTYNEQFF.

This clonotype showed up just a few times. The V and J genes are TRBV19 and TRBJ2-3; D may be TRBD1 (5 bases). This CDR3 is built from 14 residues. Per the germline V gene, CDR1 is LNHDA and CDR2 is SQIVND (reference sequence). Trimming shortened V by 3 bases and J by 1 base, and 8 bases separated the two germline ends. For the CDR3, the DNA is TGTGCCAGTAGTATCGACAGTGGCACAGATACGCAGTATTTT. Amino acid sequence: CASSIDSGTDTQYF.

This sequence joins TRBV5-1 and TRBJ2-3; D is ambiguous. The V gene lost 2 bases and the J gene lost 4 bases, with 11 bases spanning the gap. There are 14 residues in the CDR3. The germline V gene encodes CDR1 SGHRS and CDR2 YFSETQ. The CDR3 DNA reads as TGCGCCAGCAGCTTAACCTGGGCAGCAGATACGCAGTATTTT. Its protein product is CASSLTWAADTQYF.

By share, this clonotype counts as medium-sized (0.01 to 0.1%). This chain uses TRBV6-1 with TRBJ1-2, with 8 bases fitting TRBD1. The CDR3 covers 13 residues. Losses at the gene ends were 6 bases for V and 7 bases for J; bases not matched to a gene: 7. The V gene's germline CDR1 is MNHNS and CDR2 SASEGT. CDR3 residues: CASRQGQGRGYTF. CDR3 bases: TGTGCCAGCAGACAAGGACAGGGTCGTGGCTACACCTTC.

This clonotype is medium-sized (0.01 to 0.1%) by share. The chain combines TRBV19 with TRBJ2-7; 12 bases are shared with TRBD2. Trimming at V came to 0 bases and at J to 0 bases, leaving 3 bases not matched to a gene. The germline CDR1 and CDR2 sequences are LNHDA and SQIVND (reference sequence). The CDR3 loop spans 17 amino acids. The CDR3 here is CASSIELAGGLSYEQYF. The CDR3 nucleotides read TGTGCCAGTAGTATAGAACTAGCGGGAGGCCTCTCCTACGAGCAGTACTTC.

This clonotype is medium-sized (0.01 to 0.1%) in the sample. J is TRBJ1-5 and V is TRBV15; D gene ambiguous. The ends were cut back, 5 bases at V and 1 base at J, with 9 bases in the middle. The germline gives CDR1 LNHNV, CDR2 YYDKDF (reference sequence). The CDR3 is made up of 14 amino acids. CDR3 sequence: CATSVGYSNQPQHF. The CDR3 DNA reads TGTGCCACCAGCGTAGGCTACAGCAATCAGCCCCAGCATTTT.

Here the CDR3 reads CASSPRQGWETQYF. The CDR3 DNA reads as TGTGCCAGCAGCCCCCGACAGGGCTGGGAGACCCAGTACTTC. The V gene is TRBV5-6, the J gene TRBJ2-5, with 7 nucleotides matching TRBD1. Germline CDR1 and CDR2: SGHDT and YYEEEE. The CDR3 extends over 14 amino acids. The ends lost 4 bases at V and 5 bases at J; junction bases unmatched: 8.

Points on this clonotype: The junction departs from germline at one end; a sequencing error may be responsible. The gene calls are TRBV7-9 and TRBJ2-6, with D tentatively TRBD1 (6 bases). CDR3 length: 18 residues. The germline CDR1 and CDR2 sequences are SEHNR and FQNEAQ (reference sequence). The CDR3 spells CTSSPIWGQASGANVLTF. For the CDR3, the DNA is TGTACCAGCAGCCCAATATGGGGACAAGCCTCTGGGGCCAACGTCCTGACTTTC.

This clonotype was detected many times. The chain uses TRBV27 and TRBJ2-1; D uncertain. The CDR3 has 16 residues. Germline CDR1 reads MNHEY; CDR2 reads SMNVEV (reference sequence). Trimming removed 2 bases from V and 0 bases from J, with 11 bases in between. This CDR3 is CASSLGVRSSYNEQFF. The CDR3 nucleotides are TGTGCCAGCAGTTTAGGGGTCAGGAGCTCCTACAATGAGCAGTTCTTC.

By share of the sample, this clonotype is large. The V and J genes are TRBV5-1 and TRBJ2-2; D uncertain. This CDR3 is 15 amino acids long. The V end was cut by 3 bases, the J end by 0 bases, with 9 bases between. Germline lookup yields CDR1 SGHRS and CDR2 YFSETQ. CDR3 in amino acids: CASSSNVANTGELFF. In DNA, the CDR3 is TGCGCCAGCAGCTCCAACGTCGCGAACACCGGGGAGCTGTTTTTT.

By frequency in the sample, this clonotype is large. CDR3 coding DNA: TGCGCCAGCAGCTTGGGAGGGGGCGAGGATCAGCCCCAGCATTTT. It translates to CASSLGGGEDQPQHF. V is TRBV5-1 and J is TRBJ1-5; 7 bases map to TRBD1. Germline V gene lookup returns CDR1 SGHRS and CDR2 YFSETQ. Trimming cost V 0 bases and J 5 bases; bases outside gene matches: 5. The CDR3 is 15 residues long. Full variable domain (outside the CDR3, taken from reference TRBV5-1 and TRBJ1-5): KAGVTQTPRYLIKTRGQQVTLSCSPISGHRSVSWYQQTPGQGLQFLFEYFSETQRNKGNFPGRFSGRQFSNSRSEMNVSTLELGDSALYLCASSLGGGEDQPQHFGDGTRLSIL.

By share of the sample, this clonotype is medium-sized. The chain uses TRBV20-1 and TRBJ2-5, with a possible D match to TRBD1 (6 bases). Germline V CDR1 and CDR2: DFQATT, SNEGSKA (reference sequence). V was cut by 3 bases and J by 2 bases, with 10 bases left in between. This CDR3 contains 13 residues. The CDR3 DNA reads TGCAGTGCTAGGGGGACACAACAAGAGACCCAGTACTTC. Translated: CSARGTQQETQYF.

This clonotype was seen repeatedly, ten times or more. The V call is TRBV2, the J call TRBJ2-1; 13 nucleotides agree with TRBD2. The germline gives CDR1 SNHLY, CDR2 FYNNEI. CDR3 length: 14 amino acids. After removal of 8 bases from V and 7 bases from J, the junction contained 5 bases not matched to a gene. CDR3 nucleotides: TGTGCCAGCTCCAGGACTAGCGGGGGAAATGAGCAGTTCTTC. Residues: CASSRTSGGNEQFF. Based on the CDR3 plus reference TRBV2 and TRBJ2-1, the full variable domain is EPEVTQTPSHQVTQMGQEVILRCVPISNHLYFYWYRQILGQKVEFLVSFYNNEISEKSEIFDDQFSVERPDGSNFTLKIRSTKLEDSAMYFCASSRTSGGNEQFFGPGTRLTVL.

By share, this clonotype counts as large. The V call is TRBV15, the J call TRBJ2-1; D uncertain. Germline CDR1 is LNHNV and CDR2 is YYDKDF (reference sequence). CDR3 length equals 15 residues. The ends were cut back, 0 bases at V and 0 bases at J, with 6 bases in the middle. The chain's CDR3 is CATSRERSSYNEQFF. The CDR3 DNA follows: TGTGCCACCAGCAGAGAACGGAGCTCCTACAATGAGCAGTTCTTC.

CDR3 sequence: CASSIGGTGVYEQYF. The CDR3 DNA reads as TGTGCCAGTAGTATCGGCGGGACAGGGGTCTACGAGCAGTACTTC. The chain recombines TRBV19 with TRBJ2-7; TRBD1 agrees at 10 bases. V lost 3 bases and J lost 3; bases outside the gene matches: 5. Germline CDR1 and CDR2: LNHDA and SQIVND (reference sequence). The CDR3 is 15 amino acids.

This clonotype was observed at least ten times. The DNA for the CDR3 is TGTGCCAGCAGAATCGGGACTAGCGGGAAGACAGATACGCAGTATTTT. It is translated as CASRIGTSGKTDTQYF. V is TRBV6-2 or TRBV6-3 and J is TRBJ2-3; 13 nucleotides agree with TRBD2. Germline V CDR1 and CDR2: MNHEY, SVGEGT. J lost 3 bases, V lost 6 bases, and 6 bases had no gene match. This CDR3 is built from 16 residues.

Judged by abundance, this clonotype is medium-sized. The chain uses TRBV20-1 and TRBJ2-7, with 7 bases identical to TRBD1. This CDR3 has 14 residues. V trimming: 6 bases; J trimming: 0 bases; junction bases outside the gene matches: 8. Germline V gene sequence: CDR1 DFQATT, CDR2 SNEGSKA (reference sequence). DNA of the CDR3: TGCAGTGCGCAGCTGCCAGGGGGCTCCTACGAGCAGTACTTC. It codes for CSAQLPGGSYEQYF.

This clonotype was counted ten times or more. This rearrangement joins TRBV7-2 to TRBJ1-6; D may be TRBD1 (6 bases). The germline V gene encodes CDR1 SGHTA and CDR2 FQGNSA. The V and J ends lost 1 base and 7 bases respectively, with 8 bases between them. CDR3 length equals 14 residues. The CDR3 bases are TGTGCCAGCAGCTTAGGGGGGGCAAATTCACCCCTCCACTTT. Translating gives CASSLGGANSPLHF.

By proportion, this clonotype is medium-sized. V is TRBV9 and J is TRBJ1-6; D is perhaps TRBD1 (6 bases). Germline CDR1 SGDLS, CDR2 YYNGEE. The CDR3 runs 14 residues. Trimming cost V 2 bases and J 10 bases, with 13 bases left between them. For the CDR3, the DNA is TGTGCCAGCAGCGTGGGGGGGCTCGGGTCACCCCTCCACTTT. Its protein product is CASSVGGLGSPLHF.